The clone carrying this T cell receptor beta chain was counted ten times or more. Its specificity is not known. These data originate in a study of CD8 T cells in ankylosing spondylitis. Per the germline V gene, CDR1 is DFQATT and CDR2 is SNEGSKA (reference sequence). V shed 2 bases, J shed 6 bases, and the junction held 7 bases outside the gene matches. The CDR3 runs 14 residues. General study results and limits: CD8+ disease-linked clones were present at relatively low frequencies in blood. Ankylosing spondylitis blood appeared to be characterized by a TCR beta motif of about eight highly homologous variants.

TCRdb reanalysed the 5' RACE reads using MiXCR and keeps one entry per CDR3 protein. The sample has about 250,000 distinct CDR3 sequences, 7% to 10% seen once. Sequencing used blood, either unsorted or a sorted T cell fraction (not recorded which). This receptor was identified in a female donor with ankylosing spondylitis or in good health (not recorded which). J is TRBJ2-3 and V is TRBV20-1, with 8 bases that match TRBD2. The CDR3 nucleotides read TGCAGTGCTAGATGGTGGCGGGAGGTGGATACGCAGTATTTT. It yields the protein CSARWWREVDTQYF.